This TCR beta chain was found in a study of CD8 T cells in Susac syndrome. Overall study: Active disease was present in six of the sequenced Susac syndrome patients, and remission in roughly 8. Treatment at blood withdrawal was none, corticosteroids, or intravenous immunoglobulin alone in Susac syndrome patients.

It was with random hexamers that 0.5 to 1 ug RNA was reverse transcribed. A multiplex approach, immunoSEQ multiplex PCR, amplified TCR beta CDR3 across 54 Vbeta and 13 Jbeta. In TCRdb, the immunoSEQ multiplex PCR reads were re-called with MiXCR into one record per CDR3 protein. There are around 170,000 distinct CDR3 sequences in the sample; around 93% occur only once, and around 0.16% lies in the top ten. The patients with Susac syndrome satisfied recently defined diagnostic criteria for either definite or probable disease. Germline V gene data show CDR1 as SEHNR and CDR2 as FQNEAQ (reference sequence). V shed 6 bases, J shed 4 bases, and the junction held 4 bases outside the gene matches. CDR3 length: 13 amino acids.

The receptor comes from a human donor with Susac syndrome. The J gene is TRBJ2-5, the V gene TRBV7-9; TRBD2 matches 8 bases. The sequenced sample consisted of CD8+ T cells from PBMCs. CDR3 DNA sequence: TGTGCCAGCAGGACGAGCGGGAGAGAGACCCAGTACTTC. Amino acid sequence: CASRTSGRETQYF.